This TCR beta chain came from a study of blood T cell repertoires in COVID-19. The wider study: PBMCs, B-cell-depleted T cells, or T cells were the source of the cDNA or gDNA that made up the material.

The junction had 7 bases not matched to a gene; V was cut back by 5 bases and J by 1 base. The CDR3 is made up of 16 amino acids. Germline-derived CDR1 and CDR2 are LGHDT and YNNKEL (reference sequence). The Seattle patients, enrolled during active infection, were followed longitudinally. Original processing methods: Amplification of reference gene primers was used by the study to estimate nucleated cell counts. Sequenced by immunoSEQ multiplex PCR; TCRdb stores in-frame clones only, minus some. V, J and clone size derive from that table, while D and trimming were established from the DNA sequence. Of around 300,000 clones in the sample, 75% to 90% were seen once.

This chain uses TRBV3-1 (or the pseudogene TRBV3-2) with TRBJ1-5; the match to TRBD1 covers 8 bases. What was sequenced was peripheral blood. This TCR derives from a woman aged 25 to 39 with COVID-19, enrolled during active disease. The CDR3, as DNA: TGTGCCAGCAGCAAGGGGACAGGCGGCAGCAATCAGCCCCAGCATTTT. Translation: CASSKGTGGSNQPQHF.